This T cell receptor (beta chain) was recorded in a study of tumor-infiltrating lymphocytes in primary liver carcinoma. Bulk tissue was left unsorted, and RNA and DNA were co-extracted from 20-30 mg of it. This CDR3 spans 14 amino acids. Germline CDR1 and CDR2: SGHNT and YENEEA. In regard to this clonotype: The junction does not match germline at one end; this may be a read error.

The template, 450 to 650 ng total RNA, yielded TCR beta cDNA made with a constant-region primer. Libraries for TCR beta were built through three nested multiplex PCR rounds, which together made up a slightly modified ARM-PCR procedure. The study ran its first two PCR rounds for approximately 11 cycles each, using TRBV1-TRBV30 forward primers and a C-beta reverse primer. TCRdb re-called the multiplex PCR reads with MiXCR, one entry per CDR3 protein. The table records over 75,000 distinct CDR3 sequences, about 73% of them present only once. Input material: tumor-adjacent normal liver tissue. The receptor was isolated from a man aged 35-49 years with primary liver carcinoma and hepatitis B virus infection. The chain combines TRBV11-3 with TRBJ2-1; weak D call: TRBD1 (5 bases). In DNA form, the CDR3 reads TGTGCCAGCAGCTTAGTCGGGCAGGGTAATGGGCAGTTCTTC. Amino acids: CASSLVGQGNGQFF.